Each of the 29 T cell receptor beta chains below was sequenced from the same sample in a study of T cells in Graves' hyperthyroidism and ophthalmopathy. RNA transcripts gave rise to amplified TCR beta CDR3 regions. During a first-round RT-PCR of the TCR CDR3, the HTBI primer set was used. From the multiplex PCR reads, TCRdb called clonotypes with MiXCR, one entry per CDR3 protein. The table lists hundreds of thousands of distinct CDR3 sequences, over 35% of them singletons. Sequenced: blood. The receptors shown here come from a young man with Graves' hyperthyroidism.

J is TRBJ2-5 and V is TRBV9; TRBD2 agrees at 10 bases. Unmatched junction bases numbered 5, after V lost 0 bases and J lost 3 bases. The CDR3 covers 16 residues. From germline, CDR1 is SGDLS and CDR2 YYNGEE. In DNA form, the CDR3 reads TGTGCCAGCAGCGTAGATCCTAGCGGGGGAGAAGAGACCCAGTACTTC. This codes for CASSVDPSGGEETQYF.

This clonotype has a count of ten or more. The genes are TRBV29-1 and TRBJ2-7; the match to TRBD2 covers 9 bases. The V gene's germline CDR1 is SQVTM and CDR2 ANQGSEA. The J segment lost 0 bases and the V segment lost 6 bases, leaving 3 bases of the junction unmatched. The length of the CDR3 is 13 residues. CDR3 sequence reads: CSVLAGFSYEQYF. The CDR3, as DNA: TGCAGCGTCCTAGCGGGATTCTCCTACGAGCAGTACTTC.

This clonotype has just a few counts. The rearrangement uses TRBV15 and TRBJ2-2, with D perhaps TRBD2 (6 bases). There are 14 residues in the CDR3. V lost 8 bases, J lost 6 bases, and 16 bases lay in between. The germline gives CDR1 LNHNV, CDR2 YYDKDF (reference sequence). The CDR3 sequence: CATGSQPGAGELFF. The CDR3 DNA is TGTGCCACCGGGTCCCAGCCGGGAGCCGGGGAGCTGTTTTTT.

In this sample, this clonotype turned up many times. The chain couples TRBV4-1 to TRBJ1-6; no firm D call. The germline V and J ends were trimmed by 1 base and 8 bases, with 9 bases remaining between them. Germline V gene sequence: CDR1 MGHRA, CDR2 YSYEKL. The CDR3 is made up of 14 amino acids. The CDR3: CASSQVRADSPLHF. CDR3 nucleotide sequence: TGCGCCAGCAGCCAAGTTCGGGCTGATTCACCCCTCCACTTT.

V usage is TRBV7-2 and J usage is TRBJ2-3; 10 bases fit TRBD1. V lost 5 bases to trimming and J lost 6 bases; unmatched junction nucleotides: 5. Germline CDR1 is SGHTA and CDR2 is FQGNSA. The CDR3 extends over 14 amino acids. The CDR3 loop is CASSRQGAEDTQYF. The CDR3 coding sequence is TGTGCCAGCAGCAGACAGGGGGCAGAGGATACGCAGTATTTT. The full variable domain, in which reference TRBV7-2 and TRBJ2-3 provide the parts outside the CDR3, is GAGVSQSPSNKVTEKGKDVELRCDPISGHTALYWYRQSLGQGLEFLIYFQGNSAPDKSGLPSDRFSAERTGGSVSTLTIQRTQQEDSAVYLCASSRQGAEDTQYFGPGTRLTVL.

The table lists this clonotype with many counts. The genes are TRBV15 and TRBJ2-5, with D maybe TRBD1 (6 bases). Germline V gives CDR1 LNHNV, CDR2 YYDKDF (reference sequence). CDR3 length equals 14 residues. V dropped 4 bases and J dropped 2 bases, with 11 bases sitting between them. CDR3 nucleotide sequence: TGTGCCACCAGCATCCGGGACAAACAAGAGACCCAGTACTTC. Protein: CATSIRDKQETQYF.

Remarks on this clonotype: One end of the junction is discordant with germline, which a read error may explain. The chain links TRBV2 to TRBJ2-2; D is unclear. The CDR3 extends over 14 amino acids. Germline CDR1 and CDR2: SNHLY and FYNNEI. CDR3: CANSRVQITGELFF. DNA of the CDR3: TGTGCCAACAGTAGGGTTCAGATCACCGGGGAGCTGTTTTTT.

This clonotype was picked up a small number of times. V is TRBV19 and J is TRBJ1-1, with D unclear. Trimming stripped 7 bases from V and 1 base from J, with 16 bases between. Germline V CDR1 and CDR2: LNHDA, SQIVND (reference sequence). This CDR3 region has 15 residues. The CDR3 DNA reads TGTGCCAGTAAACTCTGGGGTGGGTGGAACACTGAAGCTTTCTTT. Its translation is CASKLWGGWNTEAFF.

The V call is TRBV7-9, the J call TRBJ1-4; no reliable D call. V dropped 2 bases and J dropped 4 bases, with 11 bases sitting between them. This CDR3 spans 15 amino acids. The germline V gene has CDR1 SEHNR and CDR2 FQNEAQ (reference sequence). The CDR3 spells CASSLLLEGNEKLFF. CDR3 nucleotides: TGTGCCAGCAGCTTATTGCTTGAGGGTAATGAAAAACTGTTTTTT. The variable domain in full, with the rest retrieved from reference TRBV7-9 and TRBJ1-4, is DTGVSQNPRHKITKRGQNVTFRCDPISEHNRLYWYRQTLGQGPEFLTYFQNEAQLEKSRLLSDRFSAERPKGSFSTLEIQRTEQGDSAMYLCASSLLLEGNEKLFFGSGTQLSVL.

This clonotype was observed many times. In DNA, the CDR3 is TGTGCCAGCAGTGGAACCTTCACCGGGGAGCTGTTTTTT. The encoded protein is CASSGTFTGELFF. The gene calls are TRBV2 and TRBJ2-2; D remains unclear. CDR1 is SNHLY and CDR2 is FYNNEI in the germline V gene. V lost 4 bases to trimming and J lost 4 bases, with 7 bases between them. This CDR3 contains 13 residues.

With regard to this clonotype: A much larger clonotype is one base distant, so this may be a read error. V and J are TRBV20-1 and TRBJ2-7; TRBD2 agrees at 14 bases. Germline CDR1 DFQATT, CDR2 SNEGSKA (reference sequence). This CDR3 spans 13 amino acids. CDR3 sequence (DNA): TGCAGTGGGACTAGCGGGAGGACCTACGGGCAGTACTTC. Residues: CSGTSGRTYGQYF.

This clonotype appeared a single time. The chain couples TRBV28 to TRBJ1-4; 10 bases map to TRBD1. The CDR3 runs 15 residues. From germline, CDR1 is MDHEN and CDR2 SYDVKM. The V and J ends lost 6 bases and 10 bases, in that order; junction bases with no gene match: 11. CDR3 amino acids: CASRINGQGERKLFF. The CDR3 DNA reads TGTGCCAGCAGAATAAACGGACAGGGGGAGAGAAAACTGTTTTTT.

This clonotype was picked up many times. The rearrangement uses TRBV4-1 and TRBJ1-5; D unresolved. The CDR3 covers 13 residues. The V end was cut by 5 bases, the J end by 3 bases, with 8 bases between. Germline V CDR1 and CDR2: MGHRA, YSYEKL. The CDR3 DNA sequence: TGCGCCAGCAGCAGAGACAACAATCAGCCCCAGCATTTT. It encodes CASSRDNNQPQHF.

The chain has TRBV10-1 and TRBJ1-1; D might be TRBD1 (5 bases). Germline loops: CDR1 WNHNN, CDR2 SYGVQD (reference sequence). V shed 3 bases and J shed 3 bases, with 11 bases lying between them. The CDR3 runs to 14 residues. CDR3 sequence reads: CASSDSPGYTEAFF. The CDR3 DNA sequence: TGCGCCAGCAGTGATTCCCCAGGGTACACTGAAGCTTTCTTT.

V and J are TRBV29-1 and TRBJ1-2; D is unresolved. Germline loops: CDR1 SQVTM, CDR2 ANQGSEA. The CDR3 runs to 12 residues. V was cut by 1 base and J by 5 bases, with 8 bases left in between. CDR3 loop: CSVEGGGYGYTF. CDR3 in DNA: TGCAGCGTTGAAGGGGGAGGGTATGGCTACACCTTC.

The chain employs TRBV10-3 and TRBJ2-7; possibly TRBD1 or TRBD2 for D (5 bases each). The CDR3 totals 14 residues. Germline CDR1 reads ENHRY; CDR2 reads SYGVKD. Trimming pared 4 bases from V and 6 bases from J, leaving 16 bases between. In nucleotides, the CDR3 is TGTGCCATCAGTGGGGACGGGGTGATGGGCGAGCAGTACTTC. It codes for CAISGDGVMGEQYF.

Only a few counts were recorded for this clonotype. The genes are TRBV15 and TRBJ1-1, with D perhaps TRBD1 (5 bases). V shed 2 bases and J shed 6 bases, with 10 bases lying between them. The CDR3 has 13 amino acids. CDR1 is LNHNV, CDR2 YYDKDF, per germline (reference sequence). The CDR3 DNA reads as TGTGCCACCAGCAGACGGGGAGGGGCTGAAGCTTTCTTT. Translation: CATSRRGGAEAFF.

This clonotype was picked up many times. The chain couples TRBV10-3 to TRBJ1-5; no definite D call. CDR1 is ENHRY and CDR2 is SYGVKD in the germline V gene. V gave up 3 bases and J gave up 5 bases, with 11 bases separating them. This CDR3 spans 14 amino acids. The CDR3 reads CAISDQEVYQPQHF. The CDR3 region has the DNA TGTGCCATCAGTGACCAGGAGGTATATCAGCCCCAGCATTTT.

The rearrangement links TRBV3-1 to TRBJ2-5; D possibly corresponds to TRBD1 (5 bases). This CDR3 spans 13 amino acids. Trimming stripped 0 bases from V and 4 bases from J, with 6 bases between. The germline V gene encodes CDR1 LGHDT and CDR2 YNNKEL (reference sequence). Here the CDR3 DNA reads TGTGCCAGCAGCCAAGAAAGGGGAGAGACCCAGTACTTC. It specifies CASSQERGETQYF.

J is TRBJ2-7 and V is TRBV10-3, with 8 bases lining up with TRBD1. The V gene's germline CDR1 is ENHRY and CDR2 SYGVKD. The CDR3 totals 13 residues. Unmatched junction bases numbered 3, after V lost 6 bases and J lost 2 bases. The CDR3 DNA reads TGTGCCATCAGGAACAGGGGGGCCTACGAGCAGTACTTC. Protein product: CAIRNRGAYEQYF.

In this sample, this clonotype turned up a few times. This chain uses TRBV9 with TRBJ1-6; D unresolved. The V end was cut by 4 bases, the J end by 7 bases, with 12 bases between. Germline V gives CDR1 SGDLS, CDR2 YYNGEE. The CDR3 runs to 14 residues. DNA of the CDR3: TGTGCCAGCAGCCCCGTGGCGGGGAATTCACCCCTCCACTTT. It is translated as CASSPVAGNSPLHF.

This clonotype was picked up many times. The chain joins TRBV20-1 to TRBJ1-1, with TRBD1 matching 7 bases. CDR1 is DFQATT and CDR2 is SNEGSKA in the germline V gene (reference sequence). V lost 5 bases and J lost 2; bases outside the gene matches: 8. The CDR3 is made up of 14 amino acids. The CDR3 reads CSAAQTGTNTEAFF. The CDR3 DNA reads as TGCAGTGCTGCCCAGACAGGGACTAACACTGAAGCTTTCTTT.

This clonotype was detected many times. The chain employs TRBV20-1 and TRBJ1-1; D is unclear. The CDR3 covers 12 residues. Between the trimmed V and J ends, which lost 2 bases and 0 bases, there was a span of 4 bases. Per germline, CDR1 DFQATT and CDR2 SNEGSKA (reference sequence). The DNA for the CDR3 is TGCAGTGCTAGAAAAGTGAACACTGAAGCTTTCTTT. Amino acid sequence: CSARKVNTEAFF.

This clonotype was seen ten or more times. The rearrangement uses TRBV19 and TRBJ1-5; D unresolved. The V gene lost 3 bases and the J gene lost 5 bases, with 11 bases spanning the gap. The CDR3 sequence is 14 residues long. Germline assignment: CDR1 LNHDA and CDR2 SQIVND (reference sequence). The chain's CDR3 is CASSILARDQPQHF. As DNA, the CDR3 is TGTGCCAGTAGTATCCTGGCTAGAGATCAGCCCCAGCATTTT.

Turning to this clonotype: Since a much larger clone is just one base distant, this may be a read error. J is TRBJ2-2 and V is TRBV24-1, with 10 bases aligning to TRBD1. This CDR3 region has 16 residues. CDR1 KGHDR and CDR2 SFDVKD come from the germline V gene. The CDR3 region is CATSDQTGGASGELLF. The CDR3 DNA sequence: TGTGCCACCAGTGATCAGACAGGGGGCGCGTCCGGGGAGCTGCTTTTT.

This clonotype was seen many times. J is TRBJ1-3 and V is TRBV2; no clear D gene. Germline lookup yields CDR1 SNHLY and CDR2 FYNNEI. The CDR3 runs 14 residues. Trimming left V 7 bases short and J 0 bases short, with 10 bases between. The CDR3 here is CASKTGSSGNTIYF. DNA for the CDR3: TGTGCCAGCAAGACGGGGAGCTCTGGAAACACCATATATTTT.

Of note for this clonotype: A much larger clone differs from this one at a single base, so this may be a read error. The chain couples TRBV15 to TRBJ2-5; no clear D gene. Germline V gene lookup returns CDR1 LNHNV and CDR2 YYDKDF (reference sequence). The CDR3 totals 16 residues. CDR3 bases: TGTGCCGCCAGCAGAGATCTAGGAACAGTTAAAGAGACCCAGTACTTC. It encodes CAASRDLGTVKETQYF.

This clonotype has ten or more counts. This sequence joins TRBV15 and TRBJ2-2; maybe TRBD2 (5 bases). The germline V gene encodes CDR1 LNHNV and CDR2 YYDKDF (reference sequence). The CDR3 totals 16 residues. V lost 0 bases and J lost 1, with 9 bases in between. The CDR3 sequence: CATSRDKGGNTGELFF. The CDR3 DNA sequence: TGTGCCACCAGCAGAGATAAAGGAGGGAACACCGGGGAGCTGTTTTTT. The whole variable domain, remainder taken from reference TRBV15 and TRBJ2-2, is DAMVIQNPRYQVTQFGKPVTLSCSQTLNHNVMYWYQQKSSQAPKLLFHYYDKDFNNEADTPDNFQSRRPNTSFCFLDIRSPGLGDTAMYLCATSRDKGGNTGELFFGEGSRLTVL.

There are many counts of this clonotype. The rearrangement uses TRBV2 and TRBJ1-5, with 10 bases matching TRBD1. The germline CDR1 and CDR2 sequences are SNHLY and FYNNEI. The ends lost 5 bases at V and 4 bases at J; junction bases unmatched: 5. CDR3 length: 15 residues. The DNA of the CDR3 is TGTGCCAGCAGTTACCGGGACAGGGGAAATCAGCCCCAGCATTTT. Translation gives CASSYRDRGNQPQHF.